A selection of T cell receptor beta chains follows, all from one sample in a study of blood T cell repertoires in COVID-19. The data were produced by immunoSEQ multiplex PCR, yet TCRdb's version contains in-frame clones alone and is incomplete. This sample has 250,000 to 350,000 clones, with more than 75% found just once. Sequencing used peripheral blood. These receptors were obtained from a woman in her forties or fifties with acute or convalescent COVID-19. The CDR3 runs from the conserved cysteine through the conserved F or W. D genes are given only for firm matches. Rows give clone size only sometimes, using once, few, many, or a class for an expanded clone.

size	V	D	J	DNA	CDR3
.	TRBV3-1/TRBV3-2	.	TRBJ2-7	TGTGCCAGCAGCCAAGAGCGCAGTCCGCGGGAGCAGTACTTC	CASSQERSPREQYF
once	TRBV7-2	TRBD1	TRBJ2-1	TGTGCCAGCAGCTGGGACAGGGGGCGCAATGAGCAGTTCTTC	CASSWDRGRNEQFF
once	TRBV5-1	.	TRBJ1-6	TGCGCCAGCAGCTTGAACAGACCAGAAGACCCCCTCCACTTT	CASSLNRPEDPLHF
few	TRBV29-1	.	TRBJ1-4	TGCAGCGTTGAAGGGCCCCGAAATGAAAAACTGTTTTTT	CSVEGPRNEKLFF
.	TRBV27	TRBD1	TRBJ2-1	TGTGCCAGCGGAAAATTGGGGACAGAAGGACTTTCCTACAATGAGCAGTTCTTC	CASGKLGTEGLSYNEQFF
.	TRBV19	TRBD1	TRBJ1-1	TGTGCCAGCACCACCTCGGGACAGGGGAACACTGAAGCTTTCTTT	CASTTSGQGNTEAFF
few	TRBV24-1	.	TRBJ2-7	TGTGCCACCAGTGATTTCGGCGAGCAGTACTTC	CATSDFGEQYF
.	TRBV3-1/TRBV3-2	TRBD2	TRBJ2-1	TGTGCCAGCAGCCAAGTGGGCGGGGGAACGTACAATGAGCAGTTCTTC	CASSQVGGGTYNEQFF
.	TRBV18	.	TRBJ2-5	TGTGCCAGCTCACCACCAATCGGGGAGACCCAGTACTTC	CASSPPIGETQYF
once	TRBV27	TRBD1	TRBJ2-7	TGTGCCAGCAGGACCCAGGGTGGGACAGGGAACCCCGACGAGCAGTACTTC	CASRTQGGTGNPDEQYF
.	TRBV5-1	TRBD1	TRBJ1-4	TGCGCCAGCAGCGACACCGGGACAGGGGGCGAAAAACTGTTTTTT	CASSDTGTGGEKLFF
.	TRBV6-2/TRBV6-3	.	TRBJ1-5	TGTGCCAGCAGTAACAAAGTAGGACAGAACAATCAGCCCCAGCATTTT	CASSNKVGQNNQPQHF
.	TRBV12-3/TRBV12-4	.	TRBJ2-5	TGTGCCAGTAACCCCCAGGGTGGAGAGACCCAGTACTTC	CASNPQGGETQYF
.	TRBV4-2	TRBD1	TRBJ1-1	TGTGCCAGCAGCCAAGATTGGGAGACAGGGTCCACTGAAGCTTTCTTT	CASSQDWETGSTEAFF
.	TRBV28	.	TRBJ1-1	TGTGCCAGCAGTTTATGGGGCAGGGCGATCACTGAAGCTTTCTTT	CASSLWGRAITEAFF
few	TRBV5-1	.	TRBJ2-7	TGCGCCAGCAGCTTGGAGTGGGGCGGCGAGCAGTACTTC	CASSLEWGGEQYF
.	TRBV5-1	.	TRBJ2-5	TGCGCCAGCAGCTCAGGGGACGGCCAAGAGACCCAGTACTTC	CASSSGDGQETQYF
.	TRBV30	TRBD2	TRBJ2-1	TGTGCCTGGAGTCAAGCGGGGATCTACAATGAGCAGTTCTTC	CAWSQAGIYNEQFF
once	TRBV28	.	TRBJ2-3	TGTGCCAGCAGTTTATATCGGGGTCGGGACACAGATACGCAGTATTTT	CASSLYRGRDTDTQYF
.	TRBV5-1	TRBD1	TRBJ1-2	TGCGCCAGCAGCGGCGGGACAGGGGTTCGTAATGGCTACACCTTC	CASSGGTGVRNGYTF
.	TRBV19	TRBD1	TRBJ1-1	TGTGCCAGTAGGCACGTTAACCCAGGACAGGCCTCTGAAGCTTTCTTT	CASRHVNPGQASEAFF
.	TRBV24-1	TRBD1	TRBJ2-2	TGTGCCACCAGGAGGACAGGGGGCACCGGGGAGCTGTTTTTT	CATRRTGGTGELFF
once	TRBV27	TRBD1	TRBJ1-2	TGTGCCAGCGGTACAGGGGGCTGGGGCTACACCTTC	CASGTGGWGYTF
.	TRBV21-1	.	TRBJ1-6	TGTGCCAGCAGCAAAGACAGGGGAGCTCATTCACCCCTCCACTTT	CASSKDRGAHSPLHF
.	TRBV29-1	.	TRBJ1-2	TGCAGCGTTGGGGTAGGGGATAATGGCTACACCTTC	CSVGVGDNGYTF
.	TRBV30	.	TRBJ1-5	TGTGCCTGGAGCCTCGGGAGGGAGTATAATCAGCCCCAGCATTTT	CAWSLGREYNQPQHF
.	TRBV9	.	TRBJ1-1	TGTGCCAGCAGCGTAGGTAAAGGGAGGGGTAGGAACACTGAAGCTTTCTTT	CASSVGKGRGRNTEAFF